Below are 19 T cell receptor beta chains sequenced from a single sample in a study of blood T cell repertoires in COVID-19. Assay used: immunoSEQ multiplex PCR; TCRdb lists only in-frame clones, some missing. This table holds a few hundred thousand clones, approximately 80% found once. Sequences were obtained from PBMCs or T cells enriched from blood (not recorded which). The source is a woman aged 40 to 49 with acute COVID-19.

V usage is TRBV6-1 and J usage is TRBJ2-2, with unresolved D. The CDR3 covers 14 residues. Germline V lookup: CDR1 MNHNS, CDR2 SASEGT. Trimming cost V 0 bases and J 5 bases, with 7 bases left between them. As DNA, the CDR3 is TGTGCCAGCAGTGAAGCGCTCGAGACCGGGGAGCTGTTTTTT. It yields the protein CASSEALETGELFF.

This clone was counted once. The chain joins TRBV19 to TRBJ1-4; D uncertain. CDR1 is LNHDA and CDR2 is SQIVND in the germline V gene (reference sequence). Trimming cost V 4 bases and J 5 bases, with 11 bases left between them. The CDR3 spans 14 residues. The CDR3 bases are TGTGCCAGTAGTAGTGGGGAGGTGAATGAAAAACTGTTTTTT. Residues: CASSSGEVNEKLFF.

This chain links TRBV9 with TRBJ2-1; 7 positions agree with TRBD2. The CDR3 runs 15 residues. Germline V gene data show CDR1 as SGDLS and CDR2 as YYNGEE. The junction had 10 bases not matched to a gene; V was cut back by 3 bases and J by 7 bases. The CDR3 DNA sequence: TGTGCCAGCAGCGAAGGTGCGGGGGTAGCGAATGAGCAGTTCTTC. This sequence encodes CASSEGAGVANEQFF.

This sequence joins TRBV5-8 and TRBJ1-1; a weak D match, TRBD1 (5 bases). Trimming left V 0 bases short and J 0 bases short, with 6 bases between. Per the germline V gene, CDR1 is SGHTS and CDR2 is YDEGEE. The CDR3 length is 14 residues. CDR3 protein: CASSLGGVNTEAFF. For the CDR3, the DNA is TGTGCCAGCAGCTTGGGGGGGGTGAACACTGAAGCTTTCTTT.

The genes are TRBV20-1 and TRBJ1-5, with D possibly being TRBD1 (6 bases). The germline V gene encodes CDR1 DFQATT and CDR2 SNEGSKA (reference sequence). This CDR3 has 17 residues. Trimming removed 3 bases at V and 0 bases at J, with 18 bases between. CDR3 sequence reads: CSASIGQPNYSNQPQHF. In DNA, the CDR3 is TGCAGTGCTAGTATAGGACAGCCGAATTATAGCAATCAGCCCCAGCATTTT.

The chain carries TRBV6-2 or TRBV6-3 and TRBJ1-1; 9 bases are a match to TRBD1. The CDR3 is 16 amino acids. Germline lookup yields CDR1 MNHEY and CDR2 SVGEGT. After removal of 0 bases from V and 4 bases from J, the junction contained 6 bases not matched to a gene. The CDR3 sequence: CASSYSNRGHGTEAFF. As DNA, the CDR3 is TGTGCCAGCAGTTACTCCAACAGGGGGCACGGCACTGAAGCTTTCTTT.

The chain combines TRBV7-3 with TRBJ2-1, with 9 positions matching TRBD2. V was clipped by 3 bases and J by 6 bases; unmatched bases: 9. The CDR3 has 16 residues. Germline CDR1 SGHTA, CDR2 FQGTGA. CDR3 region: CASSFDIGTSFNEQFF. In DNA, the CDR3 is TGTGCCAGCAGCTTTGATATTGGGACTAGCTTCAATGAGCAGTTCTTC.

The CDR3 reads CASSYRPGTLNTEAFF. CDR3 nucleotides: TGTGCCAGCAGTTATCGACCGGGAACTTTGAACACTGAAGCTTTCTTT. The chain couples TRBV6-5 to TRBJ1-1; unclear D gene. Germline CDR1 and CDR2: MNHEY and SVGAGI. Between the trimmed V and J ends, which lost 3 bases and 0 bases, there was a span of 14 bases. The CDR3 is 16 residues long.

The chain uses TRBV19 and TRBJ2-2, with D possibly TRBD1 on 5 matching bases. The germline CDR1 and CDR2 sequences are LNHDA and SQIVND (reference sequence). The CDR3 length is 15 residues. Trimming shortened V by 5 bases and J by 4 bases, and 14 bases separated the two germline ends. CDR3 in amino acids: CASSPQQGTTGELFF. The CDR3 DNA sequence: TGTGCCAGTAGTCCCCAGCAGGGAACCACCGGGGAGCTGTTTTTT.

The chain uses TRBV5-1 and TRBJ2-3; D might be TRBD2 (6 bases). CDR3 length: 13 amino acids. CDR1 is SGHRS and CDR2 is YFSETQ in the germline V gene. Trimming removed 7 bases at V and 7 bases at J, with 16 bases between. CDR3 loop: CASEEGSVNTQYF. Written as DNA, the CDR3 is TGCGCCAGCGAGGAGGGTAGCGTGAATACGCAGTATTTT. The whole variable domain, filled in from reference TRBV5-1 and TRBJ2-3, reads KAGVTQTPRYLIKTRGQQVTLSCSPISGHRSVSWYQQTPGQGLQFLFEYFSETQRNKGNFPGRFSGRQFSNSRSEMNVSTLELGDSALYLCASEEGSVNTQYFGPGTRLTVL.

The chain links TRBV30 to TRBJ1-2, with a weak D call TRBD1 (5 bases). The CDR3 is 12 residues long. Germline loops: CDR1 GTSNPN, CDR2 SVGIG (reference sequence). Written as DNA, the CDR3 is TGTGCGCGGAGGGGTACTAACTATGGCTACACCTTC. Protein: CARRGTNYGYTF.

The chain links TRBV25-1 to TRBJ1-5; 7 bases agree with TRBD1. The V segment lost 4 bases and the J segment 2 bases; nucleotides outside the gene matches: 5. The germline V gene encodes CDR1 MGHDK and CDR2 SYGVNS. CDR3 length equals 15 residues. Here the CDR3 reads CASSGTGAGNQPQHF. CDR3 in DNA: TGTGCCAGCAGTGGGACAGGAGCGGGCAATCAGCCCCAGCATTTT.

V and J are TRBV19 and TRBJ1-6; D unclear. Germline CDR1 reads LNHDA; CDR2 reads SQIVND (reference sequence). Trimming left V 10 bases short and J 3 bases short, with 16 bases between. The CDR3 totals 15 residues. The chain's CDR3 is CATLGAGSYNSPLHF. DNA for the CDR3: TGTGCCACCCTCGGAGCGGGCAGCTATAATTCACCCCTCCACTTT.

The CDR3 is CASSQGRADGYTF. DNA for the CDR3: TGCGCCAGCAGCCAGGGCAGGGCAGACGGCTACACCTTC. The V call is TRBV5-1, the J call TRBJ1-2, with D possibly matching TRBD1 (5 bases). V gave up 4 bases and J gave up 8 bases, with 15 bases separating them. This CDR3 is built from 13 residues. The germline CDR1 and CDR2 sequences are SGHRS and YFSETQ.

Here the CDR3 reads CASSYRGREIPALHF. Written as DNA, the CDR3 is TGTGCCAGCAGTTACCGAGGGAGGGAGATTCCGGCCCTCCACTTT. The chain couples TRBV6-5 to TRBJ1-6; no firm D call. The CDR3 is 15 amino acids. From germline, CDR1 is MNHEY and CDR2 SVGAGI. V dropped 2 bases and J dropped 14 bases, with 19 bases sitting between them.

The V gene is TRBV28, the J gene TRBJ1-4, with 9 bases lining up with TRBD1. CDR1 and CDR2 (germline): MDHEN, SYDVKM. Trimming cost V 4 bases and J 7 bases; bases outside gene matches: 7. There are 15 residues in the CDR3. CDR3 in amino acids: CASSSPQGAIEKLFF. The CDR3 nucleotides are TGTGCCAGCAGTTCGCCACAGGGGGCGATTGAAAAACTGTTTTTT.

The chain recombines TRBV7-2 with TRBJ1-4; maybe TRBD1 (6 bases). Germline V gives CDR1 SGHTA, CDR2 FQGNSA. The CDR3 spans 14 residues. V lost 2 bases, J lost 4 bases, and 8 bases lay in between. CDR3 DNA sequence: TGTGCCAGCAGCTTAAGCAGGGGTAATGAAAAACTGTTTTTT. This gives the protein CASSLSRGNEKLFF.

This clone appeared a single time. The chain recombines TRBV30 with TRBJ2-1; 13 bases are shared with TRBD2. Trimming at V came to 7 bases and at J to 8 bases, leaving 8 bases not matched to a gene. Germline CDR1 GTSNPN, CDR2 SVGIG (reference sequence). The CDR3 consists of 14 residues. The chain's CDR3 is CAFSGTSGTDEQFF. CDR3 in DNA: TGTGCCTTTTCCGGGACTAGCGGGACTGATGAGCAGTTCTTC.

CDR3 in amino acids: CASSPLDSSSGNTIYF. The CDR3, as DNA: TGTGCCAGCTCACCATTGGACAGCTCCTCTGGAAACACCATATATTTT. The rearrangement links TRBV18 to TRBJ1-3, with a possible D match to TRBD1 (6 bases). Trimming removed 2 bases at V and 0 bases at J, with 11 bases between. CDR3 size: 16 residues. Germline CDR1 KGHSH, CDR2 LQKENI.